The TCR beta chain described here comes from a study of cytomegalovirus exposure and HLA in healthy donors. Both 60 Vbeta primers and 13 Jbeta primers went into the PCR. Profiling relied on immunoSEQ multiplex PCR, and the TCRdb table lists in-frame clones only, not all of them. This table has roughly 200,000 clones, about 80% appearing once. Comment on this clone: No antigen is known for it.

Germline V gene data show CDR1 as SGHTA and CDR2 as FQGTGA. CDR3 length equals 15 residues. Trimming cost V 2 bases and J 3 bases, with 11 bases left between them. Findings and caveats of the study: There were 150 to 200 TCR beta chains listed as cytomegalovirus-associated. Equally common other TCR beta chains were less clonally expanded than HLA-associated ones, a later analysis found.

The TCR originated in a man aged 25 to 40 in good health and CMV-seronegative. This chain joins TRBV7-3 and TRBJ2-1; the D gene is possibly TRBD2 (5 bases). The sequencing sample was made of PBMCs. The DNA of the CDR3 is TGTGCCAGCAGCTTATCGACGGGGTTCTACAATGAGCAGTTCTTC. This sequence encodes CASSLSTGFYNEQFF.